A single sample gave rise to the 17 T cell receptor beta chains below, sequenced in a study of blood T cell repertoires in COVID-19. Produced via immunoSEQ multiplex PCR; TCRdb's table is partial and in-frame only. This table holds about 160,000 clones, about 83% found once. The specimen was peripheral blood. These receptors all come from a woman aged 70-85 years with COVID-19, enrolled during active disease.

The CDR3 loop is CASSQAQGSSYNSPLHF. CDR3 coding DNA: TGTGCCAGCAGTCAGGCACAGGGCAGCTCCTATAATTCACCCCTCCACTTT. The chain uses TRBV28 and TRBJ1-6, with a tentative D call TRBD1 (6 bases). V lost 5 bases and J 0 bases, leaving 14 bases between the germline ends. CDR1 is MDHEN, CDR2 SYDVKM, per germline. The CDR3 runs 17 residues.

The chain employs TRBV3-1 (or the pseudogene TRBV3-2) and TRBJ1-4; D gene uncertain. CDR3 size: 12 residues. Trimming removed 4 bases from V and 4 bases from J, with 4 bases in between. The germline CDR1 and CDR2 sequences are LGHDT and YNNKEL (reference sequence). In DNA, the CDR3 is TGTGCCAGCAGCCTGTATAATGAAAAACTGTTTTTT. Translating gives CASSLYNEKLFF.

The CDR3 sequence is CASRNRYEQYF. CDR3 coding DNA: TGTGCCAGCAGGAACCGATACGAGCAGTACTTC. The rearrangement links TRBV27 to TRBJ2-5; no firm D call. The tail of the sequence fits TRBJ2-7 better, so the J call may be wrong. The CDR3 is made up of 11 amino acids. Germline V CDR1 and CDR2: MNHEY, SMNVEV (reference sequence).

The V gene is TRBV6-5, the J gene TRBJ1-2; tentative D call: TRBD1 (6 bases). CDR3 length: 14 amino acids. Germline loops: CDR1 MNHEY, CDR2 SVGAGI. The germline V and J ends were trimmed by 2 bases and 4 bases, with 11 bases remaining between them. The CDR3 is CASSYPDSAYGYTF. Written as DNA, the CDR3 is TGTGCCAGCAGTTACCCGGACAGCGCCTATGGCTACACCTTC.

The chain uses TRBV7-8 and TRBJ1-2, with 7 bases lining up with TRBD1. Germline values: CDR1 SGHVS, CDR2 FQNEAQ. The CDR3 runs to 15 residues. V was clipped by 1 base and J by 8 bases; unmatched bases: 10. Here the CDR3 reads CASSLEGGGGGGYTF. DNA of the CDR3: TGTGCCAGCAGCTTAGAAGGAGGGGGCGGAGGAGGCTACACCTTC.

This clone was observed a few times. V usage is TRBV7-2 and J usage is TRBJ1-2; D ambiguous. The germline gives CDR1 SGHTA, CDR2 FQGNSA. The CDR3 spans 13 residues. The V end lost 1 base, the J end lost 8 bases, and 11 bases lay between the germline ends. The CDR3 spells CASSLEGVTGYTF. CDR3 bases: TGTGCCAGCAGCTTAGAAGGAGTTACCGGCTACACCTTC.

The chain couples TRBV5-6 to TRBJ2-7; 8 bases agree with TRBD1. The CDR3 sequence is 15 residues long. Germline lookup yields CDR1 SGHDT and CDR2 YYEEEE. Trimming took 4 bases from V and 3 from J; bases not matched to a gene: 9. The CDR3 sequence: CASSVPGQDNYEQYF. The CDR3 nucleotides are TGTGCCAGCAGCGTCCCGGGACAGGATAACTACGAGCAGTACTTC. Drawing the rest from reference TRBV5-6 and TRBJ2-7, the complete variable domain is DAGVTQSPTHLIKTRGQQVTLRCSPKSGHDTVSWYQQALGQGPQFIFQYYEEEERQRGNFPDRFSGHQFPNYSSELNVNALLLGDSALYLCASSVPGQDNYEQYFGPGTRLTVT.

This clone was observed once. The chain uses TRBV5-6 and TRBJ2-3, with D unresolved. The CDR3 is made up of 13 amino acids. Germline values: CDR1 SGHDT, CDR2 YYEEEE. V was clipped by 1 base and J by 6 bases, with 9 bases between them. The CDR3 region is CASSLLVRDTQYF. The DNA for the CDR3 is TGTGCCAGCAGCTTGTTGGTCCGGGATACGCAGTATTTT.

The CDR3 DNA sequence: TGTGCCAGCAGCCTAAATACAGGGGTACACTATGGCTACACCTTC. Its protein is CASSLNTGVHYGYTF. The J gene is TRBJ1-2, the V gene TRBV27, with TRBD1 identical over 7 bases. The germline CDR1 and CDR2 sequences are MNHEY and SMNVEV (reference sequence). J was trimmed by 3 bases and V by 6 bases; bases with no gene match: 10. The CDR3 totals 15 residues.

The genes are TRBV7-8 and TRBJ2-7; the match to TRBD2 covers 11 bases. Germline CDR1 and CDR2: SGHVS and FQNEAQ. Trimming cost V 2 bases and J 0 bases; bases outside gene matches: 6. This CDR3 is built from 17 residues. As DNA, the CDR3 is TGTGCCAGCAGCTTAACTAGCGGGGGAGCGAGCTCCTACGAGCAGTACTTC. It is translated as CASSLTSGGASSYEQYF.

The CDR3 DNA reads TGCGCCAGCAGCAACGGGACAGGTAATCAGCCCCAGCATTTT. Translating gives CASSNGTGNQPQHF. V gene TRBV5-1 combines with J gene TRBJ1-5, with 8 bases matching TRBD1. Per the germline V gene, CDR1 is SGHRS and CDR2 is YFSETQ. CDR3 length equals 14 residues. V shed 4 bases, J shed 4 bases, and the junction held 4 bases outside the gene matches.

The rearrangement uses TRBV6-5 and TRBJ2-7, with 7 nucleotides matching TRBD1. V was pared by 6 bases and J by 3 bases, with 8 bases of the junction left unmatched. The germline CDR1 and CDR2 sequences are MNHEY and SVGAGI. The CDR3 has 14 amino acids. The CDR3 DNA follows: TGTGCCAGCAGGGCCGGGACAGCCCGCTACGAGCAGTACTTC. Translating gives CASRAGTARYEQYF.

This sequence joins TRBV5-4 and TRBJ2-7; D might be TRBD1 (5 bases). The V gene lost 2 bases and the J gene lost 2 bases, with 14 bases spanning the gap. Germline lookup yields CDR1 SGHNT and CDR2 YYREEE (reference sequence). This CDR3 has 15 residues. The CDR3: CASSFGAGLPYEQYF. DNA of the CDR3: TGTGCCAGCAGCTTTGGGGCAGGGCTCCCCTACGAGCAGTACTTC.

This chain connects TRBV29-1 to TRBJ1-2, with a tentative D call TRBD1 (6 bases). From germline, CDR1 is SQVTM and CDR2 ANQGSEA. With 0 bases removed from V and 6 bases from J, the gap between germline ends came to 14 bases. This CDR3 is built from 14 residues. In DNA form, the CDR3 reads TGCAGCGTTGAAGACGCCAGGGGAGTCCATGGCTACACCTTC. This gives the protein CSVEDARGVHGYTF.

Points on this clone: This sample includes further DNA sequences coding for the same CDR3. The chain recombines TRBV9 with TRBJ2-5; D gene ambiguous. The CDR3 is 13 amino acids. The V gene lost 0 bases and the J gene lost 5 bases, with 8 bases spanning the gap. Per germline, CDR1 SGDLS and CDR2 YYNGEE. CDR3 sequence: CASSVVPEETQYF. CDR3 sequence (DNA): TGTGCCAGCAGCGTAGTTCCCGAGGAGACCCAGTACTTC.

The rearrangement links TRBV5-1 to TRBJ2-3, with TRBD1 matching 9 bases. Germline loops: CDR1 SGHRS, CDR2 YFSETQ. V was pared by 0 bases and J by 1 base, with 6 bases of the junction left unmatched. The CDR3 has 17 residues. The chain's CDR3 is CASSLAGTGFGTDTQYF. CDR3 in DNA: TGCGCCAGCAGCTTGGCCGGGACAGGGTTTGGCACAGATACGCAGTATTTT.

On this clone: An end of the junction does not agree with germline; a read error may underlie this. The J gene is TRBJ2-7, the V gene TRBV27; weak D call: TRBD2 (5 bases). This CDR3 spans 14 amino acids. Germline CDR1 is MNHEY and CDR2 is SMNVEV (reference sequence). For the CDR3, the DNA is TGTGCCAGCAGTCACAGCTCGGACGGGGTTGAACTCGACTTC. As protein: CASSHSSDGVELDF.